These 7 T cell receptor beta chains originate from one sample sequenced in a study of cytomegalovirus exposure and HLA in healthy donors. Primers: 60 Vbeta forward and 13 Jbeta reverse. Sequenced by immunoSEQ multiplex PCR; TCRdb stores in-frame clones only, minus some. The table includes over 120,000 clones, about 80% detected once. The sample consisted of PBMCs. The receptors originated from a young man in good health and CMV-seropositive.

This clone was recorded a few times. The J gene is TRBJ2-2, the V gene TRBV7-9, with D possibly being TRBD1 (5 bases). Trimming removed 2 bases from V and 5 bases from J, with 15 bases in between. This CDR3 contains 16 residues. Per the germline V gene, CDR1 is SEHNR and CDR2 is FQNEAQ (reference sequence). As DNA, the CDR3 is TGTGCCAGCAGCTTAATAGAAGGGGCCCGGACCGGGGAGCTGTTTTTT. This translates into CASSLIEGARTGELFF.

The chain employs TRBV29-1 and TRBJ2-2, with 7 bases identical to TRBD1. CDR3 size: 11 residues. Germline trimming cut 4 bases from V and 8 bases from J; bases unmatched to any gene: 1. Per the germline V gene, CDR1 is SQVTM and CDR2 is ANQGSEA. DNA for the CDR3: TGCAGCGTTGGGACAGGAGGGGAGCTGTTTTTT. Translated, it gives CSVGTGGELFF.

The chain has TRBV11-3 and TRBJ2-3; no firm D call. Trimming took off 1 base at V and 5 bases at J, with 7 bases between the two ends. This CDR3 has 13 residues. Germline V gene sequence: CDR1 SGHNT, CDR2 YENEEA. CDR3 region: CASSLADLDTQYF. CDR3 coding DNA: TGTGCCAGCAGCTTAGCTGACTTAGATACGCAGTATTTT.

The chain combines TRBV18 with TRBJ1-6; unclear D gene. Germline values: CDR1 KGHSH, CDR2 LQKENI. Between the trimmed V and J ends, which lost 3 bases and 10 bases, there was a span of 19 bases. This CDR3 is built from 16 residues. The CDR3 DNA sequence: TGTGCCAGCTCACCTGCAAATGGAGGCGAAAGATCACCCCTCCACTTT. It is translated as CASSPANGGERSPLHF.

This sequence joins TRBV30 and TRBJ2-1; the D gene is possibly TRBD2 (5 bases). Germline lookup yields CDR1 GTSNPN and CDR2 SVGIG (reference sequence). This CDR3 spans 13 amino acids. Deletions cut 3 bases from V and 7 bases from J, with 13 bases between. CDR3 in amino acids: CAWSGLEINEQFF. The CDR3 DNA reads as TGTGCCTGGAGCGGACTCGAAATTAATGAGCAGTTCTTC.

CDR3 residues: CASSLYSYEQYF. The CDR3 nucleotides are TGTGCCAGCAGTTTATATAGCTACGAGCAGTACTTC. V and J are TRBV28 and TRBJ2-7; D is unresolved. Germline CDR1 reads MDHEN; CDR2 reads SYDVKM. This CDR3 region has 12 residues. V dropped 1 base and J dropped 3 bases, with 4 bases sitting between them.

CDR3 DNA: TGTGCCAGCAGCCCCCGATCGGGGTATGAGCAGTTCTTC. This translates into CASSPRSGYEQFF. This sequence joins TRBV7-2 and TRBJ2-1, with D possibly being TRBD2 (5 bases). This CDR3 is built from 13 residues. Germline V gene data show CDR1 as SGHTA and CDR2 as FQGNSA. Trimming removed 5 bases from V and 8 bases from J, with 13 bases in between.